The 14 T cell receptor beta chains below all came from one sample that was sequenced in a study of cytomegalovirus exposure and HLA in healthy donors. Primers: 60 Vbeta forward and 13 Jbeta reverse. Sequencing used immunoSEQ multiplex PCR; TCRdb keeps in-frame clones, though not all of them. The sample has approximately 99,000 clones, over 60% seen once. The material sequenced was PBMCs. The receptors come from a male donor in good health and CMV-seropositive.

This chain links TRBV7-8 with TRBJ2-3; maybe TRBD1 (5 bases). The CDR3 is made up of 16 amino acids. CDR1 and CDR2 from the germline V gene are SGHVS and FQNEAQ. V was clipped by 1 base and J by 9 bases, with 20 bases between them. The CDR3 DNA reads as TGTGCCAGCAGCTTAGTACAGGATACCCGACTGGGGACGCAGTATTTT. This encodes CASSLVQDTRLGTQYF.

V is TRBV7-8 and J is TRBJ1-6; a weak D match, TRBD1 (6 bases). V shed 5 bases and J shed 7 bases, with 6 bases lying between them. From germline, CDR1 is SGHVS and CDR2 FQNEAQ. CDR3 size: 12 residues. The CDR3 bases are TGTGCCAGCAGCCAGGGGAATTCACCCCTCCACTTT. It is translated as CASSQGNSPLHF.

This clone was detected a few times. The rearrangement uses TRBV7-9 and TRBJ1-1; D not resolved. Germline CDR1 SEHNR, CDR2 FQNEAQ (reference sequence). Deletions cut 5 bases from V and 5 bases from J, with 15 bases between. The CDR3 runs 14 residues. The CDR3 nucleotides are TGTGCCAGCAGCCCCCGCATCGAGGCAACTGAAGCTTTCTTT. It codes for CASSPRIEATEAFF.

V usage is TRBV7-2 and J usage is TRBJ1-6; no clear D gene. Trimming cost V 1 base and J 9 bases, with 13 bases left between them. This CDR3 contains 15 residues. CDR1 and CDR2 (germline): SGHTA, FQGNSA. The CDR3 here is CASSLERARGSPLHF. The CDR3 bases are TGTGCCAGCAGCTTAGAGAGGGCGCGTGGTTCACCCCTCCACTTT.

There are a few counts of this clone. The chain is built from TRBV5-6 and TRBJ2-3; D is perhaps TRBD2 (5 bases). The CDR3 extends over 14 amino acids. CDR1 SGHDT and CDR2 YYEEEE come from the germline V gene. The V end was cut by 4 bases, the J end by 2 bases, with 11 bases between. The chain's CDR3 is CASSRTANTDTQYF. Here the CDR3 DNA reads TGTGCCAGCAGCCGGACTGCCAACACAGATACGCAGTATTTT.

The chain uses TRBV15 and TRBJ1-1, with D possibly being TRBD1 (6 bases). Germline CDR1 and CDR2: LNHNV and YYDKDF (reference sequence). The CDR3 length is 15 residues. V lost 0 bases to trimming and J lost 1 base, with 9 bases between them. CDR3 in DNA: TGTGCCACCAGCAGAGATAGGACAGAGAACACTGAAGCTTTCTTT. It yields the protein CATSRDRTENTEAFF.

The chain carries TRBV4-3 and TRBJ2-2; D remains ambiguous. CDR3 length equals 14 residues. Germline CDR1 reads LGHNA; CDR2 reads YSLEER. The V and J ends lost 0 bases and 6 bases respectively, with 8 bases between them. The CDR3 sequence is CASSQDYSPGELFF. DNA for the CDR3: TGCGCCAGCAGCCAAGACTACAGCCCCGGGGAGCTGTTTTTT.

The chain recombines TRBV5-1 with TRBJ1-2; the match to TRBD1 covers 8 bases. The germline CDR1 and CDR2 sequences are SGHRS and YFSETQ. This CDR3 contains 15 residues. V gave up 0 bases and J gave up 7 bases; unmatched junction bases: 8. The DNA for the CDR3 is TGCGCCAGCAGCTTGGCCGGACAGGGTATGGGTGGCTACACCTTC. Its protein is CASSLAGQGMGGYTF.

The chain combines TRBV30 with TRBJ2-7; 7 nucleotides match TRBD2. After removal of 4 bases from V and 6 bases from J, the junction contained 9 bases not matched to a gene. Germline V gives CDR1 GTSNPN, CDR2 SVGIG (reference sequence). CDR3 length: 13 amino acids. CDR3 protein: CAWTSGLVAEQYF. The CDR3 region has the DNA TGTGCCTGGACCTCTGGACTAGTAGCCGAGCAGTACTTC.

As to this clone: At one of its ends the junction is not consistent with the germline gene, which may arise from a read error. The chain carries TRBV7-7 and TRBJ2-2, with TRBD2 matching 7 bases. The CDR3 spans 16 residues. From germline, CDR1 is SSHAT and CDR2 FNYEAQ (reference sequence). The CDR3 region is CASSLSPGGNTGELFF. CDR3 in DNA: TGTGCTAGCAGCTTATCCCCGGGGGGGAACACCGGGGAGCTGTTTTTT. The whole variable domain, remainder taken from reference TRBV7-7 and TRBJ2-2, is GAGVSQSPRYKVTKRGQDVTLRCDPISSHATLYWYQQALGQGPEFLTYFNYEAQPDKSGLPSDRFSAERPEGSISTLTIQRTEQRDSAMYRCASSLSPGGNTGELFFGEGSRLTVL.

This clone was counted a single time. The chain joins TRBV4-1 to TRBJ2-3; 13 nucleotides line up with TRBD2. The germline V gene encodes CDR1 MGHRA and CDR2 YSYEKL. The CDR3 has 18 amino acids. The V segment lost 1 base and the J segment 6 bases; nucleotides outside the gene matches: 10. Here the CDR3 reads CASSQATWTSGGLDTQYF. CDR3 nucleotide sequence: TGCGCCAGCAGCCAAGCAACCTGGACTAGCGGGGGTCTTGATACGCAGTATTTT.

V and J are TRBV6-4 and TRBJ1-1; D is unresolved. Germline assignment: CDR1 MRHNA and CDR2 SNTAGT. Trimming pared 6 bases from V and 7 bases from J, leaving 18 bases between. The CDR3 sequence is 14 residues long. The DNA of the CDR3 is TGTGCCAGCAGGGGGAGGGAAGGAACATTTGAAGCTTTCTTT. Translating it yields CASRGREGTFEAFF.

The V gene is TRBV15, the J gene TRBJ1-5; D perhaps matches TRBD1 (5 bases). Germline loops: CDR1 LNHNV, CDR2 YYDKDF (reference sequence). Deletions cut 1 base from V and 0 bases from J, with 7 bases between. This CDR3 region has 15 residues. CDR3 nucleotides: TGTGCCACCAGCAGAGGTGGGGCTAGCAATCAGCCCCAGCATTTT. This translates into CATSRGGASNQPQHF.

The chain has TRBV10-3 and TRBJ1-3; D perhaps matches TRBD1 (6 bases). The V gene lost 2 bases and the J gene lost 0 bases, with 11 bases spanning the gap. The CDR3 covers 16 residues. The V gene's germline CDR1 is ENHRY and CDR2 SYGVKD. CDR3 coding DNA: TGTGCCATCAGTGAGCTACAGGGTAACTCTGGAAACACCATATATTTT. This encodes CAISELQGNSGNTIYF.